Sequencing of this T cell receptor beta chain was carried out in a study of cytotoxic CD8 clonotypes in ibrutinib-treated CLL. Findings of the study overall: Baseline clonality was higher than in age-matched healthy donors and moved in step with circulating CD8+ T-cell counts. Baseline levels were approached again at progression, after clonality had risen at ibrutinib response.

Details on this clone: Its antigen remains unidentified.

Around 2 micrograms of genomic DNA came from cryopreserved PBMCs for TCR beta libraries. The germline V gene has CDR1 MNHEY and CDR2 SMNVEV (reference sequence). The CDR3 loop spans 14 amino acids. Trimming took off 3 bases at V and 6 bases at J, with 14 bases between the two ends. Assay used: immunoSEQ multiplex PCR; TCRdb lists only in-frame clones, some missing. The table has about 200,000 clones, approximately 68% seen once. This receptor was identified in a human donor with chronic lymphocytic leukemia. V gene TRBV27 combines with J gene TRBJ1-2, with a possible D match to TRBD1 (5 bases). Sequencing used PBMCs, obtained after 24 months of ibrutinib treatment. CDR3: CASSFLGAPHGYTF. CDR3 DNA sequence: TGTGCCAGCAGTTTCCTCGGGGCGCCTCATGGCTACACCTTC.